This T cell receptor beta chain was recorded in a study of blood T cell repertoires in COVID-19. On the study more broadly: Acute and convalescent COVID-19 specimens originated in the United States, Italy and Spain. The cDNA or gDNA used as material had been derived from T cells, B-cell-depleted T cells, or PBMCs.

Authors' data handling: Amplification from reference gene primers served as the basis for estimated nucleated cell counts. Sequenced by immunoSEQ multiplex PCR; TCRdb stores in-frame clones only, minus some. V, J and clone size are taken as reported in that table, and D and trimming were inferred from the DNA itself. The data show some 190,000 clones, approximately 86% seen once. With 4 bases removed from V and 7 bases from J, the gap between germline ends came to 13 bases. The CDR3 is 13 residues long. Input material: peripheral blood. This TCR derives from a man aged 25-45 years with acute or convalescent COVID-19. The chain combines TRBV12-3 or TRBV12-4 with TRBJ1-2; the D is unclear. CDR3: CASSSRGRVGYTF. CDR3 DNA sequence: TGTGCCAGCAGTTCCCGAGGGAGGGTTGGCTACACCTTC.